A selection of T cell receptor beta chains follows, all from one sample in a study of CD8 T cells in Susac syndrome. TCRdb re-analysed the immunoSEQ multiplex PCR reads in MiXCR, keeping a single row per CDR3 protein. The sample lists over 150,000 distinct CDR3 sequences, about 96% occurring once. Sequenced material: CD4+ T cells from PBMCs. The receptors were gathered from a human donor with Susac syndrome. CDR3s include the opening cysteine and the closing phenylalanine or tryptophan. The order of the fields is V gene, D gene, clone size, J gene, CDR3 DNA, CDR3 protein. A D gene is named only where the DNA matches it firmly. Expanded clones get a size class; other rows say once, few or many, or leave the size out.

v_call: TRBV5-1; d_call: -; clone_size: once; j_call: TRBJ2-7; cdr3_nt: TGCGCCAGCAGCTTGGGATTGGGAGAGAGCGAGCAGTACTTC; cdr3_aa: CASSLGLGESEQYF
v_call: TRBV5-4; d_call: -; clone_size: -; j_call: TRBJ2-5; cdr3_nt: TGTGCCAGCAGCGCGGGACGCGGGGAGACCCAGTACTTC; cdr3_aa: CASSAGRGETQYF
v_call: TRBV12-3/TRBV12-4; d_call: TRBD2; clone_size: -; j_call: TRBJ2-1; cdr3_nt: TGTGCCAGCAGTTTACGGCTAGCGGTATCCTACAATGAGCAGTTCTTC; cdr3_aa: CASSLRLAVSYNEQFF
v_call: TRBV7-2; d_call: -; clone_size: once; j_call: TRBJ2-3; cdr3_nt: TGTGCCAGCAGCTTATCGGGGTGGCGCACAGATACGCAGTATTTT; cdr3_aa: CASSLSGWRTDTQYF
v_call: TRBV9; d_call: TRBD2; clone_size: once; j_call: TRBJ2-5; cdr3_nt: TGTGCCAGCAGCGGTCGACTAGCGGGGAACCAAGAGACCCAGTACTTC; cdr3_aa: CASSGRLAGNQETQYF
v_call: TRBV29-1; d_call: TRBD1; clone_size: -; j_call: TRBJ1-5; cdr3_nt: TGCAGCGTTGCGGACAGGATAAATCAGCCCCAGCATTTT; cdr3_aa: CSVADRINQPQHF
v_call: TRBV7-9; d_call: -; clone_size: -; j_call: TRBJ1-2; cdr3_nt: TGTGCCAGCACCTCCTTCGGTGGCTACACCTTC; cdr3_aa: CASTSFGGYTF
v_call: TRBV29-1; d_call: -; clone_size: -; j_call: TRBJ1-2; cdr3_nt: TGCAGCGTTGCCCCGTTCGACTATGGCTACACCTTC; cdr3_aa: CSVAPFDYGYTF
v_call: TRBV9; d_call: -; clone_size: -; j_call: TRBJ2-3; cdr3_nt: TGTGCCAGCAGCGTAGGGCCAGAGGCAGATACGCAGTATTTT; cdr3_aa: CASSVGPEADTQYF
v_call: TRBV14; d_call: TRBD2; clone_size: -; j_call: TRBJ2-4; cdr3_nt: TGTGCCAGCAGCCAGCTAGCGGATCTAGCCAAAAACATTCAGTACTTC; cdr3_aa: CASSQLADLAKNIQYF
v_call: TRBV6-5; d_call: -; clone_size: -; j_call: TRBJ1-5; cdr3_nt: TGTGCCAGCGCGGCCCTCCGAAATCAGCCCCAGCATTTT; cdr3_aa: CASAALRNQPQHF
v_call: TRBV29-1; d_call: -; clone_size: -; j_call: TRBJ2-5; cdr3_nt: TGCAGCGTTGAACTGACGGTGGGAGAGACCCAGTACTTC; cdr3_aa: CSVELTVGETQYF
v_call: TRBV9; d_call: -; clone_size: once; j_call: TRBJ1-2; cdr3_nt: TGTGCCAGCAGCTCTCAAGAGGGGCAGGGCGTGGGGCCCTATGGCTACACCTTC; cdr3_aa: CASSSQEGQGVGPYGYTF
v_call: TRBV7-9; d_call: -; clone_size: -; j_call: TRBJ2-6; cdr3_nt: TGTGCCAGCAGCCATAAAACAGGGCACCTTCGCTCTGGGGCCAACGTCCTGACTTTC; cdr3_aa: CASSHKTGHLRSGANVLTF
v_call: TRBV7-2; d_call: -; clone_size: -; j_call: TRBJ1-2; cdr3_nt: TGTGCCAGCAGCGCCGACAGCTATGGCTACACCTTC; cdr3_aa: CASSADSYGYTF
v_call: TRBV7-9; d_call: -; clone_size: -; j_call: TRBJ1-1; cdr3_nt: TGTGCCAGCAGCCCGCTGAACACTGAAGCTTTCTTT; cdr3_aa: CASSPLNTEAFF
v_call: TRBV11-2; d_call: TRBD1; clone_size: -; j_call: TRBJ1-6; cdr3_nt: TGTGCCAGCAGCTTCCCAGGGGGGGTACCCCTCCACTTT; cdr3_aa: CASSFPGGVPLHF
v_call: TRBV3-1; d_call: TRBD2; clone_size: -; j_call: TRBJ2-3; cdr3_nt: TGTGCCAGCAGTCTGGGGACTACCACAGATACGCAGTATTTT; cdr3_aa: CASSLGTTTDTQYF
v_call: TRBV7-9; d_call: TRBD1; clone_size: -; j_call: TRBJ1-5; cdr3_nt: TGTGCCAGCAGCTTAGATGCGACAGGGGATCAGCCCCAGCATTTT; cdr3_aa: CASSLDATGDQPQHF
v_call: TRBV4-3; d_call: TRBD1; clone_size: -; j_call: TRBJ2-7; cdr3_nt: TGCGCCAGCAGCCAAGATATTGGACAGGCCTACGAGCAGTACTTC; cdr3_aa: CASSQDIGQAYEQYF
v_call: TRBV24-1; d_call: -; clone_size: -; j_call: TRBJ2-6; cdr3_nt: TGTGCCACCAGTGATATAGTCTCTGGGGCCAACGTCCTGACTTTC; cdr3_aa: CATSDIVSGANVLTF
v_call: TRBV29-1; d_call: -; clone_size: -; j_call: TRBJ2-5; cdr3_nt: TGCAGCGTTGGACAGTTCCAAGAGACCCAGTACTTC; cdr3_aa: CSVGQFQETQYF
v_call: TRBV5-6; d_call: -; clone_size: -; j_call: TRBJ2-5; cdr3_nt: TGTGCCAGCGCCGTTCGTTCCGAGACCCAGTACTTC; cdr3_aa: CASAVRSETQYF
v_call: TRBV5-1; d_call: TRBD2; clone_size: -; j_call: TRBJ2-5; cdr3_nt: TGCGCCAGCAGCTTGACGTGGCCCCGCGGGGGACAAGAGACCCAGTACTTC; cdr3_aa: CASSLTWPRGGQETQYF
v_call: TRBV20-1; d_call: TRBD1; clone_size: once; j_call: TRBJ1-5; cdr3_nt: TGCAGTGCCCAGGACAGGGGTACTCAGCCCCAGCATTTT; cdr3_aa: CSAQDRGTQPQHF
v_call: TRBV3-1; d_call: -; clone_size: -; j_call: TRBJ2-5; cdr3_nt: TGTGCCAGCAGCCAAGGGGGGGATCGTGGGGCCCAGTACTTC; cdr3_aa: CASSQGGDRGAQYF
v_call: TRBV30; d_call: -; clone_size: -; j_call: TRBJ1-3; cdr3_nt: TGTGCCTGGGCCGGAGGAAACACCATATATTTT; cdr3_aa: CAWAGGNTIYF
v_call: TRBV5-1; d_call: -; clone_size: -; j_call: TRBJ1-1; cdr3_nt: TGCGCCAGCAGTTCAAAAGCTTCGAACACTGAAGCTTTCTTT; cdr3_aa: CASSSKASNTEAFF
v_call: TRBV20-1; d_call: TRBD1; clone_size: -; j_call: TRBJ2-1; cdr3_nt: TGCAGTGTTATCTTGGGACAGGGCGTTTCCTACAATGAGCAGTTCTTC; cdr3_aa: CSVILGQGVSYNEQFF
v_call: TRBV15; d_call: TRBD1; clone_size: -; j_call: TRBJ2-2; cdr3_nt: TGTGCCACCAGCGGAAGACAGGGGCATAACACCGGGGAGCTGTTTTTT; cdr3_aa: CATSGRQGHNTGELFF
v_call: TRBV9; d_call: -; clone_size: -; j_call: TRBJ2-3; cdr3_nt: TGTGCCAGCAGCGCGGATGGGCCGACCCGGGATACGCAGTATTTT; cdr3_aa: CASSADGPTRDTQYF
v_call: TRBV12-3/TRBV12-4; d_call: TRBD1; clone_size: -; j_call: TRBJ2-2; cdr3_nt: TGTGCCAGCAGTCGTGGACAGGGGGACACCGGGGAGCTGTTTTTT; cdr3_aa: CASSRGQGDTGELFF
v_call: TRBV27; d_call: TRBD1; clone_size: -; j_call: TRBJ2-7; cdr3_nt: TGTGCCAGCAGTTTAGGGACAGGGGGCGTTTCCTACGAGCAGTACTTC; cdr3_aa: CASSLGTGGVSYEQYF
v_call: TRBV9; d_call: TRBD1; clone_size: once; j_call: TRBJ2-1; cdr3_nt: TGTGCCAGCAGCACCCAGGGGGCCTCCTACAATGAGCAGTTCTTC; cdr3_aa: CASSTQGASYNEQFF
v_call: TRBV20-1; d_call: TRBD2; clone_size: -; j_call: TRBJ2-1; cdr3_nt: TGCAGTGCTAGGGGGACTAGCCGGGAGCAGTTCTTC; cdr3_aa: CSARGTSREQFF
v_call: TRBV30; d_call: -; clone_size: once; j_call: TRBJ2-7; cdr3_nt: TGTGCCTGGAGCCAGGGTTTGGCCTACGAGCAGTACTTC; cdr3_aa: CAWSQGLAYEQYF
v_call: TRBV7-8; d_call: -; clone_size: -; j_call: TRBJ2-3; cdr3_nt: TGTGCCAGCAGCTCGGGGTCGGTGGCAGATACGCAGTATTTT; cdr3_aa: CASSSGSVADTQYF
v_call: TRBV27; d_call: -; clone_size: -; j_call: TRBJ2-1; cdr3_nt: TGTGCCAGCAGTTCATTTGAGAGCTCCTACAATGAGCAGTTCTTC; cdr3_aa: CASSSFESSYNEQFF
v_call: TRBV7-2; d_call: TRBD2; clone_size: few; j_call: TRBJ2-7; cdr3_nt: TGTGCCAGCAGCCTTAGCGGGAGCTCCTACGAGCAGTACTTC; cdr3_aa: CASSLSGSSYEQYF
v_call: TRBV5-4; d_call: TRBD2; clone_size: -; j_call: TRBJ2-7; cdr3_nt: TGTGCCAGCAGCCTAGGACTAGCACCCTACGAGCAGTACTTC; cdr3_aa: CASSLGLAPYEQYF
v_call: TRBV19; d_call: -; clone_size: -; j_call: TRBJ1-3; cdr3_nt: TGTGCCAGTAGTCCATCCCCGATTGGAAACACCATATATTTT; cdr3_aa: CASSPSPIGNTIYF
v_call: TRBV19; d_call: -; clone_size: -; j_call: TRBJ2-5; cdr3_nt: TGTGCCAGTAGTATTTCGTCTGCACAAGAGACCCAGTACTTC; cdr3_aa: CASSISSAQETQYF
v_call: TRBV5-1; d_call: TRBD1; clone_size: -; j_call: TRBJ1-3; cdr3_nt: TGCGCCAGCAGCTATGGGACAGGGAAGAACACCATATATTTT; cdr3_aa: CASSYGTGKNTIYF
v_call: TRBV9; d_call: -; clone_size: -; j_call: TRBJ2-5; cdr3_nt: TGTGCCAGCAGCGTAGAGTGGGGAATCCAAGAGACCCAGTACTTC; cdr3_aa: CASSVEWGIQETQYF
v_call: TRBV7-6; d_call: -; clone_size: -; j_call: TRBJ2-7; cdr3_nt: TGTGCCAGCAGCCTCGACAACTACGAGCAGTACTTC; cdr3_aa: CASSLDNYEQYF
v_call: TRBV9; d_call: -; clone_size: -; j_call: TRBJ1-2; cdr3_nt: TGTGCCAGCAGCGAGGCGAAGAGGGGTACTAACTATGGCTACACCTTC; cdr3_aa: CASSEAKRGTNYGYTF
v_call: TRBV3-1; d_call: TRBD1; clone_size: -; j_call: TRBJ1-2; cdr3_nt: TGTGCCAGCAGCGACTTGGGGACAGCCCTTAGCAATGGCTACACCTTC; cdr3_aa: CASSDLGTALSNGYTF
v_call: TRBV29-1; d_call: -; clone_size: -; j_call: TRBJ1-1; cdr3_nt: TGCAGCGTTGCCGACAGACCGAACACTGAAGCTTTCTTT; cdr3_aa: CSVADRPNTEAFF